These T cell receptor beta chains were read from a single sample in a study of OX40 agonist ivuxolimab in advanced cancers. This table comes from immunoSEQ multiplex PCR, and its TCRdb copy is limited to in-frame clones, with some not included. The profile shows 50,000 to 75,000 clones, 84% of them singletons. The sample was CD4+ or CD8+ T cells sorted from blood, taken in a trial of the OX40 agonist ivuxolimab. The origin of the receptors is an adult with an advanced solid tumor such as melanoma, head and neck, liver or kidney cancer. Each CDR3 is given with its conserved first and last residue. D genes are given only for firm matches. For some rows the clone size is stated as once, few or many, or as a class when expanded; others skip it.

abundance: once
d_gene: .
j_gene: TRBJ2-3
v_gene: TRBV9
CDR3nt: TGTGCCAGCAGCGTAGCCGATACGCAGTATTTT
CDR3aa: CASSVADTQYF

abundance: .
d_gene: TRBD2
j_gene: TRBJ2-5
v_gene: TRBV4-2
CDR3nt: TGTGCCAGCAGCCAAGCGGGGACTAGCGGGCCAGAGCGCCCTCAAGAGACCCAGTACTTC
CDR3aa: CASSQAGTSGPERPQETQYF

abundance: .
d_gene: .
j_gene: TRBJ1-5
v_gene: TRBV6-1
CDR3nt: TGTGCCAGCAGGGAGTCGGGTTCGGGGCAGCCCCAGCATTTT
CDR3aa: CASRESGSGQPQHF

abundance: .
d_gene: .
j_gene: TRBJ2-1
v_gene: TRBV5-6
CDR3nt: TGTGCCAGCAGCTTCGACCGGAATGAGCAGTTCTTC
CDR3aa: CASSFDRNEQFF

abundance: .
d_gene: .
j_gene: TRBJ1-2
v_gene: TRBV5-1
CDR3nt: TGCGCCAGCAGCTTGGGGGACCTACTTGGCTATGGCTACACCTTC
CDR3aa: CASSLGDLLGYGYTF

abundance: .
d_gene: .
j_gene: TRBJ2-3
v_gene: TRBV6-5
CDR3nt: TGTGCCAGCTCAACTAGGGATACGCAGTATTTT
CDR3aa: CASSTRDTQYF

abundance: once
d_gene: TRBD1
j_gene: TRBJ2-3
v_gene: TRBV5-4
CDR3nt: TGTGCCAGCAGCAGGGGACAGGGGGCCCTTGGGGGCACAGATACGCAGTATTTT
CDR3aa: CASSRGQGALGGTDTQYF

abundance: .
d_gene: .
j_gene: TRBJ2-7
v_gene: TRBV2
CDR3nt: TGTGCCAGCGTTCACGGGCTATCCTACGAGCAGTACTTC
CDR3aa: CASVHGLSYEQYF

abundance: once
d_gene: .
j_gene: TRBJ1-1
v_gene: TRBV5-1
CDR3nt: TGCGCCAGCAGCTTGGAGGGACAACTAAACACTGAAGCTTTCTTT
CDR3aa: CASSLEGQLNTEAFF

abundance: few
d_gene: .
j_gene: TRBJ2-2
v_gene: TRBV6-6
CDR3nt: TGTGCCAGCAGTTCATCGAACACCGGGGAGCTGTTTTTT
CDR3aa: CASSSSNTGELFF

abundance: few
d_gene: TRBD1
j_gene: TRBJ2-7
v_gene: TRBV4-1
CDR3nt: TGCGCCAGCAGCCAAGGCGGGACAGGGCTCTACGAGCAGTACTTC
CDR3aa: CASSQGGTGLYEQYF

abundance: .
d_gene: .
j_gene: TRBJ1-3
v_gene: TRBV7-2
CDR3nt: TGTGCCAGCAGCTTAGGATGGGGGGAGCGGTCTGGAAACACCATATATTTT
CDR3aa: CASSLGWGERSGNTIYF

abundance: .
d_gene: .
j_gene: TRBJ2-1
v_gene: TRBV19
CDR3nt: TGTGCCAGTAGTCTCGCCGAGGGGGGCGGGTATGAGCAGTTCTTC
CDR3aa: CASSLAEGGGYEQFF

abundance: .
d_gene: TRBD1
j_gene: TRBJ1-2
v_gene: TRBV2
CDR3nt: TGTGCCAGCATGGACAGGGACTATGGCTACACCTTC
CDR3aa: CASMDRDYGYTF

abundance: .
d_gene: TRBD1
j_gene: TRBJ2-7
v_gene: TRBV7-9
CDR3nt: TGTGCCAGCAGCCCCGGGACAGGGGGCGTCGAGCAGTACTTC
CDR3aa: CASSPGTGGVEQYF

abundance: .
d_gene: .
j_gene: TRBJ2-2
v_gene: TRBV28
CDR3nt: TGTGCCAGCAGCGGAGTCCTCTCTTCTGGCACCGGGGAGCTGTTTTTT
CDR3aa: CASSGVLSSGTGELFF

abundance: .
d_gene: .
j_gene: TRBJ1-5
v_gene: TRBV7-2
CDR3nt: TGTGCCAGCAGCTTGACTGACAGGAGCAATCAGCCCCAGCATTTT
CDR3aa: CASSLTDRSNQPQHF

abundance: few
d_gene: .
j_gene: TRBJ2-1
v_gene: TRBV9
CDR3nt: TGTGCCAGCAGCTCAGGCCCCGGGGACTCGGGGTTCTTC
CDR3aa: CASSSGPGDSGFF